The entry below describes one T cell receptor beta chain. Its cognate antigen is unknown. This entry is derived from a study of response to subunit inactivated influenza vaccine. Study-level results: It was suggested by the authors that few new T cells are recruited by each seasonal influenza vaccination.

TCRdb re-derived calls from the RT-PCR reads in MiXCR, one entry per CDR3 protein. The sample holds approximately 300,000 distinct CDR3 sequences, 20% to 25% seen once. This CDR3 contains 18 residues. Trimming shortened V by 1 base and J by 5 bases, and 18 bases separated the two germline ends. The germline V gene encodes CDR1 LGHNT and CDR2 FRNRAP. The specimen was PBMCs from blood, collected 21 months after vaccination. This chain links TRBV12-5 with TRBJ1-6, with D possibly being TRBD1 (5 bases). The TCR comes from a man between 50 and 75 years old who received an inactivated influenza vaccine. As DNA, the CDR3 is TGTGCTAGTGGTTTGGGCCCCACTTGGGGCCGAGATAATTCACCCCTCCACTTT. It encodes CASGLGPTWGRDNSPLHF.